This TCR beta chain was identified during a study of T-cell memory formation after mild COVID-19. TCRdb re-called the 5' RACE reads with MiXCR, one entry per CDR3 protein. The data contain 380,000 or so distinct CDR3 sequences, roughly 13% of them singletons. Findings and caveats of the study: Whether second-wave clones peaking at day 37 were SARS-CoV-2 specific went unconfirmed. Some clones that responded were present in memory (sampled pre-infection), which suggests cross-reactive memory joined. CD4+ bias marked clones expanding day 15 to 37, unlike balanced contracting clones.

In this sample, this clonotype turned up a few times. Its antigen is unknown. The CDR3 runs to 15 residues. Trimming left V 6 bases short and J 0 bases short, with 12 bases between. Germline assignment: CDR1 SGHAT and CDR2 FQNNGV. The sample comprised PBMCs or a T cell subset sorted from them (not recorded which). The chain is built from TRBV11-2 and TRBJ2-1, with D perhaps matching TRBD1 (7 bases). This TCR came from a young man who had mild COVID-19 (a few samples of this study predate the infection). Cell type and time point are not known. The CDR3 loop reads CASRGGTDSYNEQFF. CDR3 in DNA: TGTGCCAGCAGAGGGGGGACAGACTCCTACAATGAGCAGTTCTTC.